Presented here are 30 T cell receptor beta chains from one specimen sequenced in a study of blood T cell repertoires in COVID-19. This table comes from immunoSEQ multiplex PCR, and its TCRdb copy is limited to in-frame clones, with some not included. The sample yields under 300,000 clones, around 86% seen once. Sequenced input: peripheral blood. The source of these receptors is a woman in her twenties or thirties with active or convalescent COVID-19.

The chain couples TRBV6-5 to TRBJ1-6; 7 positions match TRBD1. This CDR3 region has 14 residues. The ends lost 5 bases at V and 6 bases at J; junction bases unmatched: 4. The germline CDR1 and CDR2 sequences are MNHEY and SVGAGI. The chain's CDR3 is CASSLTGTNSPLHF. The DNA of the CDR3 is TGTGCCAGCAGTCTGACAGGGACTAATTCACCCCTCCACTTT.

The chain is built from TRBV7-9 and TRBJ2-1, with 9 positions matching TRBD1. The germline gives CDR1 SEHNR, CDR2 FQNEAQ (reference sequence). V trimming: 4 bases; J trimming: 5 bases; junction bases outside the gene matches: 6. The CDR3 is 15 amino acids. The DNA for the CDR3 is TGTGCCAGCAGCTCGTTGACAGGGGGTAACAATGAGCAGTTCTTC. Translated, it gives CASSSLTGGNNEQFF.

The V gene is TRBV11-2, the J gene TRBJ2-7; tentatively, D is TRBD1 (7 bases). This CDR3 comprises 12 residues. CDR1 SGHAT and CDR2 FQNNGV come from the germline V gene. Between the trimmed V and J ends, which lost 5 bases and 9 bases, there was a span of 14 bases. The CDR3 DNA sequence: TGTGCCAGCAGCAGAAGACAGGGAGGGCAGTACTTC. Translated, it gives CASSRRQGGQYF.

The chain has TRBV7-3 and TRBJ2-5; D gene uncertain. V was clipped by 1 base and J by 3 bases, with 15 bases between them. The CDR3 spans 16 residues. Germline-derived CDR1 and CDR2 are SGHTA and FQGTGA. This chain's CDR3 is CASSLIRDNAEETQYF. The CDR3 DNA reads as TGTGCCAGCAGCTTAATCCGTGACAACGCTGAAGAGACCCAGTACTTC.

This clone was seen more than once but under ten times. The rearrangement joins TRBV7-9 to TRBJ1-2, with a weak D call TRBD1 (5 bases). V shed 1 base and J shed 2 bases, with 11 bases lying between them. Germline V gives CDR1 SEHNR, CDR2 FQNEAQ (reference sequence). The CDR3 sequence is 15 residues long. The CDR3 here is CASSLVAGSNYGYTF. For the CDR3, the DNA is TGTGCCAGCAGCTTAGTTGCAGGGTCCAACTATGGCTACACCTTC.

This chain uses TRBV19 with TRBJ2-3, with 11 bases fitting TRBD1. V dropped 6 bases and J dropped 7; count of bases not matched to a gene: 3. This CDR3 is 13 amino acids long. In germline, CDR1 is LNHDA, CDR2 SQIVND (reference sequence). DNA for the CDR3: TGTGCCAGTAGGGACAGGGGGCTGAATACGCAGTATTTT. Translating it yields CASRDRGLNTQYF.

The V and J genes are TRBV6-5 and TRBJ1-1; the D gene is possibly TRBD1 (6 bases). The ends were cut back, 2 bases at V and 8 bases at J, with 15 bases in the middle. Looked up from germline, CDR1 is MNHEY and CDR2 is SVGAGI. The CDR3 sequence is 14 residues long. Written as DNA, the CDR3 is TGTGCCAGCAGTTACGGCGGCGGGGGGGCCGAAGCTTTCTTT. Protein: CASSYGGGGAEAFF.

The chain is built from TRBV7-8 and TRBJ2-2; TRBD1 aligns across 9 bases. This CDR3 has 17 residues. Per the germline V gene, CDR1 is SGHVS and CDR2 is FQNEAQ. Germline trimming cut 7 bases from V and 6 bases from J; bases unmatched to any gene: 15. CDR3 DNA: TGTGCCAGCAACCCCCTGCCGGGACAGGGTTACTCCGGGGAGCTGTTTTTT. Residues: CASNPLPGQGYSGELFF.

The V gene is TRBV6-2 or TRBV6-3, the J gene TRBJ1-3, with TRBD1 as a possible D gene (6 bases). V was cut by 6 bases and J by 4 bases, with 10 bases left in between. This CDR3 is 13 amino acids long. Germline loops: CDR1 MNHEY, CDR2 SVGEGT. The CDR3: CASSIDRGNTIYF. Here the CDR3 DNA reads TGTGCCAGCAGCATCGACAGGGGAAACACCATATATTTT.

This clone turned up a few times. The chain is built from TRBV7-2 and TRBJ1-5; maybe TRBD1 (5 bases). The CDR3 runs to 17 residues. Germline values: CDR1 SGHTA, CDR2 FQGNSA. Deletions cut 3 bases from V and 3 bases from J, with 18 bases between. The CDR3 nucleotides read TGTGCCAGCAGCTTCAAGTCGGGTCTTGGGGCCAATCAGCCCCAGCATTTT. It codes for CASSFKSGLGANQPQHF. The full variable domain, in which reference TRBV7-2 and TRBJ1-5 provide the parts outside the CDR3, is GAGVSQSPSNKVTEKGKDVELRCDPISGHTALYWYRQSLGQGLEFLIYFQGNSAPDKSGLPSDRFSAERTGGSVSTLTIQRTQQEDSAVYLCASSFKSGLGANQPQHFGDGTRLSIL.

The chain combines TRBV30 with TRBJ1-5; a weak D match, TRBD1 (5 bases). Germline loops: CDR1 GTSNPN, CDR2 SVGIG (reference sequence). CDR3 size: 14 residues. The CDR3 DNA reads TGTGCTTTCATGGAGGGGCCCGGCGGTCAGCCCCAGCATTTT. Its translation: CAFMEGPGGQPQHF.

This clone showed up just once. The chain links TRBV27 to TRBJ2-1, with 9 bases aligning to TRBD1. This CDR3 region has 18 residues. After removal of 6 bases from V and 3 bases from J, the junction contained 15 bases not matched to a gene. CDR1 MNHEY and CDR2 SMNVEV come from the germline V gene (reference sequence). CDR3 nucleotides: TGTGCCAGCAGCCGTCTACCTGGACAGGGGAAAATCTACAATGAGCAGTTCTTC. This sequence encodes CASSRLPGQGKIYNEQFF.

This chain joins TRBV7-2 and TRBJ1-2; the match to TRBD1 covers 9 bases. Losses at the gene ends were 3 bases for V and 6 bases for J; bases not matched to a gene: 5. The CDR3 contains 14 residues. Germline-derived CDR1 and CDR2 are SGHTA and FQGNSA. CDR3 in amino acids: CASSFRQGVNGYTF. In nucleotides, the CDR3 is TGTGCCAGCAGCTTTCGACAGGGGGTGAATGGCTACACCTTC.

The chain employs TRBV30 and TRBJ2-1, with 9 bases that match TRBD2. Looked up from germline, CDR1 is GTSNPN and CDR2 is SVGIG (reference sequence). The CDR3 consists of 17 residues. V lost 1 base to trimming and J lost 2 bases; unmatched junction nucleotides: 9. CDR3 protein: CAWSAPKVAGAYNEQFF. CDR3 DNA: TGTGCCTGGAGTGCCCCGAAGGTAGCGGGGGCCTACAATGAGCAGTTCTTC.

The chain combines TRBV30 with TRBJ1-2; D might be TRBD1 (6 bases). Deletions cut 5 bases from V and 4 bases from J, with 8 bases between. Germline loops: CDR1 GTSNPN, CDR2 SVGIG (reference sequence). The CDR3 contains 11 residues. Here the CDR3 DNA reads TGTGCCTGGGGGGGCCTCTATGGCTACACCTTC. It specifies CAWGGLYGYTF.

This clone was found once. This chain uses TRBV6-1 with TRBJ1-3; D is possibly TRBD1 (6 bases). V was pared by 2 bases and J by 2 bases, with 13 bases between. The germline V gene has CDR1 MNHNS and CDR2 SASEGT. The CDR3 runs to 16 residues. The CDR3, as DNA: TGTGCCAGCAGTGAAAGTAGGGCAGGGGCTGGAAACACCATATATTTT. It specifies CASSESRAGAGNTIYF.

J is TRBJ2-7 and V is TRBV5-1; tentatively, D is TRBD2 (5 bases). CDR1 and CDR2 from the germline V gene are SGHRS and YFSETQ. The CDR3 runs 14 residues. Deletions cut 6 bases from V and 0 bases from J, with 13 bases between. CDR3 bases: TGCGCCAGCAACATTGGCGGGCCCTCCTACGAGCAGTACTTC. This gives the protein CASNIGGPSYEQYF.

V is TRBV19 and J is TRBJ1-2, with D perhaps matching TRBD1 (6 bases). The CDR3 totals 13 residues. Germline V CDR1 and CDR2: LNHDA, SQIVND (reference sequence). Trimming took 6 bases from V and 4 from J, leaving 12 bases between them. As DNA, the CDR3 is TGTGCCAGTAGATTCACAGGGATCTATGGCTACACCTTC. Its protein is CASRFTGIYGYTF.

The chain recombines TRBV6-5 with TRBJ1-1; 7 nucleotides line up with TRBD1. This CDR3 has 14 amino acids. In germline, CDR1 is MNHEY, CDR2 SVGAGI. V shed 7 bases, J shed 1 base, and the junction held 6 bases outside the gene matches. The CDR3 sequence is CASKPGQRNTEAFF. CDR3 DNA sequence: TGTGCCAGCAAACCGGGACAGCGGAACACTGAAGCTTTCTTT.

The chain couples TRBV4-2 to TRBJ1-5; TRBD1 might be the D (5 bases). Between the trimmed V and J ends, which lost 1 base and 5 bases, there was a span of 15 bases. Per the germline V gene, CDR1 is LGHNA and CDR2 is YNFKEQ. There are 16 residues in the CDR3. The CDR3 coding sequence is TGTGCCAGCAGCCAAGGTGGCAGGACGGGGGATCAGCCCCAGCATTTT. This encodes CASSQGGRTGDQPQHF.

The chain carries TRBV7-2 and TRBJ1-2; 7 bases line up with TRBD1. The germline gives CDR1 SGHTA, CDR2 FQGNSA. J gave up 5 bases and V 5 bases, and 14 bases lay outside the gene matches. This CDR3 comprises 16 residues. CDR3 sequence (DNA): TGTGCCAGCAGCCGCAGACAGGGTTTCGGGTTATATGGCTACACCTTC. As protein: CASSRRQGFGLYGYTF.

The CDR3 coding sequence is TGTGCCAGCAGCCAATCCACCGGGGGGGGCACCGGGGAGCTGTTTTTT. It encodes CASSQSTGGGTGELFF. This chain connects TRBV4-2 to TRBJ2-2; 8 bases are shared with TRBD2. Germline CDR1 reads LGHNA; CDR2 reads YNFKEQ. Unmatched junction bases numbered 6, after V lost 2 bases and J lost 4 bases. This CDR3 has 16 amino acids.

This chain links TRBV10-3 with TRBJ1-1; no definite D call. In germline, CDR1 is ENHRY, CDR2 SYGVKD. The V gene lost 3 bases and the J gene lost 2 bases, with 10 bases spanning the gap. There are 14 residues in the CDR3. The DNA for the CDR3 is TGTGCCATCAGTGAAAGCGGGCCTAACACTGAAGCTTTCTTT. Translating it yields CAISESGPNTEAFF.

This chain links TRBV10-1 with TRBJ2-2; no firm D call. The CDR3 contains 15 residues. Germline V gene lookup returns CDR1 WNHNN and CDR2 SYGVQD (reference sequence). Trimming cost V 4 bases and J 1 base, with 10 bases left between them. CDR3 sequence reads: CASSGAALNTGELFF. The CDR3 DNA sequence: TGCGCCAGCAGTGGAGCCGCTCTGAACACCGGGGAGCTGTTTTTT.

The CDR3 DNA is TGCGCCAGCAGCCAAGATATGAGACAGGGGAGCCAGCCCCAGCATTTT. Its protein product is CASSQDMRQGSQPQHF. The chain recombines TRBV4-1 with TRBJ1-5; 8 positions match TRBD1. In germline, CDR1 is MGHRA, CDR2 YSYEKL. The V segment lost 0 bases and the J segment 7 bases; nucleotides outside the gene matches: 8. The CDR3 sequence is 16 residues long.

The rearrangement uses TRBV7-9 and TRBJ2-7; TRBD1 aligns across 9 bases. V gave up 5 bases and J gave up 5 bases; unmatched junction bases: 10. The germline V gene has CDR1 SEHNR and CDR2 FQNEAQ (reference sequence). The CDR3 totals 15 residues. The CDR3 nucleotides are TGTGCCAGCAGCGCCCGAGGACAGGGGATCAACGAGCAGTACTTC. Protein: CASSARGQGINEQYF.

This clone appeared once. CDR3 DNA: TGCGCCAGCAGCTTGGCCACAAACACTGAAGCTTTCTTT. This translates into CASSLATNTEAFF. The chain links TRBV5-1 to TRBJ1-1, with no clear D. There are 13 residues in the CDR3. V lost 0 bases, J lost 2 bases, and 5 bases lay in between. Germline V lookup: CDR1 SGHRS, CDR2 YFSETQ.

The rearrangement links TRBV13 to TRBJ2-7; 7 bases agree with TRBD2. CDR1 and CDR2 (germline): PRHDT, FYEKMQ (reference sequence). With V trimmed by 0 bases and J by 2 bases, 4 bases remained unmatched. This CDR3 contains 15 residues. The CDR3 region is CASSLGRGSPYEQYF. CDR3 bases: TGTGCCAGCAGCTTAGGGCGGGGGTCCCCCTACGAGCAGTACTTC.

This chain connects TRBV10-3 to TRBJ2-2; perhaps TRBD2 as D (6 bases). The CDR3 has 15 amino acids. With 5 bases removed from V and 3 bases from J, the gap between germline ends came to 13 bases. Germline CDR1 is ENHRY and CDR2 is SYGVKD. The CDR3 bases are TGTGCCATCAGTATTTACCCGGGGGACACCGGGGAGCTGTTTTTT. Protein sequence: CAISIYPGDTGELFF.

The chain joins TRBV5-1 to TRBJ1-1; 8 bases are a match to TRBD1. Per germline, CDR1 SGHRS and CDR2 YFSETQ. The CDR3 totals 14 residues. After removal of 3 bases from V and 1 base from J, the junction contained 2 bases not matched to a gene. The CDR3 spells CASSYTGGNTEAFF. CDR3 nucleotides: TGCGCCAGCAGCTATACAGGGGGGAACACTGAAGCTTTCTTT.